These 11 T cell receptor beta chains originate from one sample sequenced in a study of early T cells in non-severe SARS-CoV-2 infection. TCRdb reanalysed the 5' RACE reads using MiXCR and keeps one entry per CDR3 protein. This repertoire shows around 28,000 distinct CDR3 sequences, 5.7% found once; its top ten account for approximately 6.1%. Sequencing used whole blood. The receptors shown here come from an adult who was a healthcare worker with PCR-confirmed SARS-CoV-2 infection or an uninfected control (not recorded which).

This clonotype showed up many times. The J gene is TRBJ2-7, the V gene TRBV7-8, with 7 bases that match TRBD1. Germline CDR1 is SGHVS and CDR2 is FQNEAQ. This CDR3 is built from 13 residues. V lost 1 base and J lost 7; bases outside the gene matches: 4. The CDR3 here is CASSLVETGEQYF. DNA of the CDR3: TGTGCCAGCAGCTTAGTAGAGACAGGGGAGCAGTACTTC. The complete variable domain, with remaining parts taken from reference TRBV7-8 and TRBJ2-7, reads GAGVSQSPRYKVAKRGQDVALRCDPISGHVSLFWYQQALGQGPEFLTYFQNEAQLDKSGLPSDRFFAERPEGSVSTLKIQRTQQEDSAVYLCASSLVETGEQYFGPGTRLTVT.

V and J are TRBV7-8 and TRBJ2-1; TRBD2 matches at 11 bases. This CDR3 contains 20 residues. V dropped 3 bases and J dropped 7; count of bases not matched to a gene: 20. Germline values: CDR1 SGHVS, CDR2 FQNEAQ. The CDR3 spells CASSFPRVWATSGSLNEQFF. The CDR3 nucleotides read TGTGCCAGCAGCTTCCCTAGAGTATGGGCCACTAGCGGGAGTTTGAATGAGCAGTTCTTC.

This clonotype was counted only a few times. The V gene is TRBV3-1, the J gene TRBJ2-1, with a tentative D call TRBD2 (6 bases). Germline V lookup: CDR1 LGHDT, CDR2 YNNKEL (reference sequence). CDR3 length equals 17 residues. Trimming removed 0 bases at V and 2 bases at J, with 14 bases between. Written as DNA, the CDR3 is TGTGCCAGCAGCCAAGATCGTTCGGGCGGGGCCTACAATGAGCAGTTCTTC. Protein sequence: CASSQDRSGGAYNEQFF.

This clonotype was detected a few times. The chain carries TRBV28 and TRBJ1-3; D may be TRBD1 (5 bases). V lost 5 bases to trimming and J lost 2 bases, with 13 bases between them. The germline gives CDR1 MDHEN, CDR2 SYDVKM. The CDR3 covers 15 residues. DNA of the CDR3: TGTGCCAGCAGTCCTGGGGACGATCCTGGAAACACCATATATTTT. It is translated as CASSPGDDPGNTIYF.

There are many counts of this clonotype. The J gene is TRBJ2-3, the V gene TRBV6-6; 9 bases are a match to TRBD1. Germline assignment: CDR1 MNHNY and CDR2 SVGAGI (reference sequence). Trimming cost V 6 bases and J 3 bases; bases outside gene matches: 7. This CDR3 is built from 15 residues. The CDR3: CASRPPGTGTDTQYF. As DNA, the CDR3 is TGTGCCAGCAGACCCCCCGGGACAGGGACAGATACGCAGTATTTT.

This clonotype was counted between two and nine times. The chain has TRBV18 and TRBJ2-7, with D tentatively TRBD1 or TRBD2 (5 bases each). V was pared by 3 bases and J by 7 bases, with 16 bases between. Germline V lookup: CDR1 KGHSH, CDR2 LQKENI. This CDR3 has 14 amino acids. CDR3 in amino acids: CASSPNEGQTEQYF. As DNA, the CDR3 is TGTGCCAGCTCACCCAATGAGGGGCAGACGGAGCAGTACTTC. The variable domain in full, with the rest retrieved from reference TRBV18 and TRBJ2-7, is NAGVMQNPRHLVRRRGQEARLRCSPMKGHSHVYWYRQLPEEGLKFMVYLQKENIIDESGMPKERFSAEFPKEGPSILRIQQVVRGDSAAYFCASSPNEGQTEQYFGPGTRLTVT.

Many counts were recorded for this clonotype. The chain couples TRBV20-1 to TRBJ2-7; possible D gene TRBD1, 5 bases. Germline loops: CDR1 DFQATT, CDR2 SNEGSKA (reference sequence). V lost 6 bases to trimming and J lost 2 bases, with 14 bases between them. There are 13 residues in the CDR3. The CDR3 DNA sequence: TGCAGTGCCAAGGACACTACAACCTACGAGCAGTACTTC. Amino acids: CSAKDTTTYEQYF.

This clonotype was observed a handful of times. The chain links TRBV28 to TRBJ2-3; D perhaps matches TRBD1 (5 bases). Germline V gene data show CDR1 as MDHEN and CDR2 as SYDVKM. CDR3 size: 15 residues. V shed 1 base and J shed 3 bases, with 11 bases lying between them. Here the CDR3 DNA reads TGTGCCAGCAGTTTATTTAACCCAGGGACAGATACGCAGTATTTT. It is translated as CASSLFNPGTDTQYF.

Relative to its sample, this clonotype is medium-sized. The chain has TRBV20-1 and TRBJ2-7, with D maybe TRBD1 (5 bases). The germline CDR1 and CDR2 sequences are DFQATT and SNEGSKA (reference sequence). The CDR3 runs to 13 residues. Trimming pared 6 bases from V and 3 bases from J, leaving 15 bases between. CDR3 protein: CSAPTESHYEQYF. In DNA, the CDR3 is TGCAGTGCCCCGACAGAATCCCACTACGAGCAGTACTTC.

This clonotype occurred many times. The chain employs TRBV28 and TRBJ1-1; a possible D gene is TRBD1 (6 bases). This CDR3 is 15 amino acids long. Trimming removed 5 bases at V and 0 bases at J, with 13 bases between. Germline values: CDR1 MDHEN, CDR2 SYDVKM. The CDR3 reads CASSTAAGVNTEAFF. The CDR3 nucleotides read TGTGCCAGCAGTACTGCGGCAGGGGTGAACACTGAAGCTTTCTTT. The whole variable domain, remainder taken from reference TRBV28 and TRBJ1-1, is DVKVTQSSRYLVKRTGEKVFLECVQDMDHENMFWYRQDPGLGLRLIYFSYDVKMKEKGDIPEGYSVSREKKERFSLILESASTNQTSMYLCASSTAAGVNTEAFFGQGTRLTVV.

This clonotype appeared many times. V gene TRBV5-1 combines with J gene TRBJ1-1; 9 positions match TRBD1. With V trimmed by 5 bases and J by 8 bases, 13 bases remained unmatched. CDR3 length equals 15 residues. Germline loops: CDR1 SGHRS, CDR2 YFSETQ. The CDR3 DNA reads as TGCGCCAGCAGTCCTGAGGACAGGGGAGGAAGAGAAGCTTTCTTT. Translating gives CASSPEDRGGREAFF.